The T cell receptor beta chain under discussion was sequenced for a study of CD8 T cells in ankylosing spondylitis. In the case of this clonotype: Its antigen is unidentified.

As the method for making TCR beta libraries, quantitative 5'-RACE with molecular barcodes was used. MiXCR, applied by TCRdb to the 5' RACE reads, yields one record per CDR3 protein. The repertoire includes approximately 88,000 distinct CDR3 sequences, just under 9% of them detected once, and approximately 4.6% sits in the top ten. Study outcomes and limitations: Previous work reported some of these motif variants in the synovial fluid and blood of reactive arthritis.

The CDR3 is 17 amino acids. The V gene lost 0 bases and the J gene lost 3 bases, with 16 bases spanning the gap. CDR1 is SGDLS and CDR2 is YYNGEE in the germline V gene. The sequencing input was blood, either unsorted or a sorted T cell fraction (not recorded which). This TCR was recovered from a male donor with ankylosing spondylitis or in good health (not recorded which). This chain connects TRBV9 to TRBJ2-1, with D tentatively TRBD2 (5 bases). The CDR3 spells CASSVGFRYGVYNEQFF. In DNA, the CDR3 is TGTGCCAGCAGCGTAGGGTTTAGGTACGGGGTCTACAATGAGCAGTTCTTC.